The clone carrying this TCR beta chain was picked up a small number of times. The data are from a study of T cells after yellow fever vaccination. Germline-derived CDR1 and CDR2 are DFQATT and SNEGSKA (reference sequence). The CDR3 extends over 15 amino acids. Trimming removed 0 bases from V and 1 base from J; junction bases left unmatched: 6. Making TCR cDNA involved 5'RACE template switching, which added UMIs and a universal primer site. One entry per CDR3 protein results from TCRdb running MiXCR on the 5' RACE reads. The sample includes hundreds of thousands of distinct CDR3 sequences, about 13% of them seen just once.

The V call is TRBV20-1, the J call TRBJ2-7; 7 bases are shared with TRBD1. This sequence originates from a man younger than 45 who received the YFV17D yellow fever vaccine. The sequencing used PBMCs, collected on the day of the yellow fever booster vaccination. The CDR3 DNA follows: TGCAGTGCTAGAGATATCACAGGGGATTCCTACGAGCAGTACTTC. Translating gives CSARDITGDSYEQYF.